This entry features one TCR beta chain sequence. V lost 2 bases and J lost 7, with 12 bases in between. Looked up from germline, CDR1 is SSHAT and CDR2 is FNYEAQ (reference sequence). The CDR3 is 14 residues long. Time point of the sample: cycle 4 day 1 (C4D1), after five to seven weeks of nivolumab. Exposure to brentuximab vedotin varied, and each patient had relapsed following autologous stem cell transplantation. The authors purified CD4+ T cells from thawed PBMCs by magnetic negative selection. Assay: immunoSEQ multiplex PCR; the TCRdb copy retains only in-frame clones and omits some. The sample holds nearly 20,000 clones; approximately 87% are singletons and the top ten take roughly 2.8%. The data are from a study of PD-1 blockade in classical Hodgkin lymphoma.

The TCR was taken from a human donor with classical Hodgkin lymphoma. The chain is built from TRBV7-7 and TRBJ2-1; D call uncertain. The sequences come from CD4+ T cells from blood, collected before the fourth cycle of nivolumab. As DNA, the CDR3 is TGTGCCAGCAGCTTATCAGGAAGTTGGAATGAGCAGTTCTTC. It yields the protein CASSLSGSWNEQFF. Based on the CDR3 plus reference TRBV7-7 and TRBJ2-1, the full variable domain is GAGVSQSPRYKVTKRGQDVTLRCDPISSHATLYWYQQALGQGPEFLTYFNYEAQPDKSGLPSDRFSAERPEGSISTLTIQRTEQRDSAMYRCASSLSGSWNEQFFGPGTRLTVL.